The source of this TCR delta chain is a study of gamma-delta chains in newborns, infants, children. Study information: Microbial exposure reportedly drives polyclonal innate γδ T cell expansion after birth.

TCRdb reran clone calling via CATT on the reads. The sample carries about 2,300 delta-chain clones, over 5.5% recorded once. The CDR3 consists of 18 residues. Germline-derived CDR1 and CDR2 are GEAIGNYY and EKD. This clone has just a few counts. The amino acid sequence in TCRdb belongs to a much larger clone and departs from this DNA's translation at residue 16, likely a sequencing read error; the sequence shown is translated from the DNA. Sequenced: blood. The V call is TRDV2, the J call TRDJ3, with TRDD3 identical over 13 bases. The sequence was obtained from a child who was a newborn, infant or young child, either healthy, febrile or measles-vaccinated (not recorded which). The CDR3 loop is CACDPVLGDTGTGRQVFF. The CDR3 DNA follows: TGTGCCTGTGACCCCGTACTGGGGGATACGGGGACTGGCCGACAGGTGTTTTTC.